These T cell receptor beta chains were read from a single sample in a study of blood T cell repertoires in COVID-19. Data came from immunoSEQ multiplex PCR; TCRdb stores just in-frame clones and leaves some out. The table has about 160,000 clones, 90% to 95% seen once; the top ten hold around 4.6%. Sample: peripheral blood. The origin of the receptors is a woman in her fifties or sixties with acute or convalescent COVID-19. Each CDR3 is given with its conserved first and last residue. D genes are given only for firm matches.

D | V | CDR3
TRBD2 | TRBV7-9 | CASTNGLAGETQYF
NA | TRBV7-2 | CASSLDSINQPQHF
TRBD1 | TRBV4-1 | CASSVIRDRTERGEKLFF
TRBD1 | TRBV6-5 | CASRSVGQVYGYTF
TRBD2 | TRBV5-8 | CASSSGIAGGPETQYF
NA | TRBV21-1 | CASRQGLTRKTGNTIYF
TRBD2 | TRBV7-2 | CASSFGTSGRVRETQYF
NA | TRBV6-5 | CASRERAGNEKLFF
NA | TRBV7-9 | CASSRDIDQPQHF
NA | TRBV13 | CASSSYREAFF
TRBD1 | TRBV5-6 | CASSLAGQGPTYEQYF
TRBD2 | TRBV2 | CASSSVGGSIDEQFF
TRBD1 | TRBV28 | CASSSLRDRANTGELFF
TRBD2 | TRBV18 | CASSPPGLAVQETQYF
TRBD1 | TRBV30 | CAWSFRTGRSAEAFF
NA | TRBV29-1 | CSAIGVSYGEFGYTF
NA | TRBV9 | CASSVTGQGTEAFF
NA | TRBV7-2 | CASSLDRLLSEQYF
TRBD2 | TRBV2 | CASSPPGLVTYNEQFF
TRBD2 | TRBV6-2/TRBV6-3 | CASSFGGSSETQYF
NA | TRBV6-5 | CASSARGAMNTEAFF
NA | TRBV7-8 | CASSLDWGDTIYF
NA | TRBV27 | CASSLLGGGAPQFF
TRBD2 | TRBV27 | CASSLRPAGDGANVLTF